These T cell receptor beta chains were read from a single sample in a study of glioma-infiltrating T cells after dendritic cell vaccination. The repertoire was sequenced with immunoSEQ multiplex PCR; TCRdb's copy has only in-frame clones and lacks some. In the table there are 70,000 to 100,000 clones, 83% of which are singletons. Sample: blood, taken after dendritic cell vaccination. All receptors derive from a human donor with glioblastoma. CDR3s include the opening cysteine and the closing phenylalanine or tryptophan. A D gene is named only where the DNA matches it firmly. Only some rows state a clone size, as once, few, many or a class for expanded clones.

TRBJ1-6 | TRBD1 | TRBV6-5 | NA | CASGRGTGYSPLHF | TGTGCCAGCGGACGGGGGACAGGGTATTCACCCCTCCACTTT
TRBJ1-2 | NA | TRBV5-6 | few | CASSVGLDGYTF | TGTGCCAGCAGCGTTGGACTAGATGGCTACACCTTC
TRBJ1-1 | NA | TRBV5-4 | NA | CASSLGGINTEAFF | TGTGCCAGCAGCTTGGGAGGGATAAACACTGAAGCTTTCTTT
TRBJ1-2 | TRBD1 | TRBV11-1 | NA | CASSLVQGNSGYTF | TGTGCCAGCAGCTTAGTACAGGGGAACAGCGGCTACACCTTC
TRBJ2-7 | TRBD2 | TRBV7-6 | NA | CASSPPGTTPEQYF | TGTGCCAGCAGCCCACCCGGGACTACCCCCGAGCAGTACTTC
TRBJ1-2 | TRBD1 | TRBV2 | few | CASRGQVKGYGYTF | TGTGCCAGCAGGGGACAGGTGAAAGGGTATGGCTACACCTTC
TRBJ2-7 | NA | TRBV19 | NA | CASSINYGTYEQYF | TGTGCCAGTAGTATCAACTACGGAACCTACGAGCAGTACTTC
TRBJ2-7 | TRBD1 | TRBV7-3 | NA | CASSPGQGPYEQYF | TGTGCCAGCAGCCCAGGACAGGGGCCCTACGAGCAGTACTTC
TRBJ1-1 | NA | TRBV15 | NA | CATSRDGSRGFFPLFF | TGTGCCACCAGCAGAGATGGTAGCAGGGGATTTTTTCCGCTTTTCTTT
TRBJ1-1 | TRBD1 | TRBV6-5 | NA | CATRGQTNTEAFF | TGTGCCACCAGGGGACAGACCAACACTGAAGCTTTCTTT
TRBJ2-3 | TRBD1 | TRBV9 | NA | CASSLSGQGNTDTQYF | TGTGCCAGCAGCCTCTCCGGACAGGGAAACACAGATACGCAGTATTTT
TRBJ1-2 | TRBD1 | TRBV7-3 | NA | CASSFGYPQGADGYGYTF | TGTGCCAGCAGCTTCGGGTACCCACAGGGGGCGGATGGCTATGGCTACACCTTC
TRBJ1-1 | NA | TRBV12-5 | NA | CASGLMGGTEAFF | TGTGCTAGTGGTTTGATGGGGGGCACTGAAGCTTTCTTT
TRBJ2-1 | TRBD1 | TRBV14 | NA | CASSQDRAWNEQFF | TGTGCCAGCAGCCAGGACAGGGCCTGGAATGAGCAGTTCTTC
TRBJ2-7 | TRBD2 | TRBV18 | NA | CASSQLAGGSYEQYF | TGTGCCAGCTCACAGCTAGCGGGGGGTTCCTACGAGCAGTACTTC
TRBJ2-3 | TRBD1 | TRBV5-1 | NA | CASSSGQPSTDTQYF | TGCGCCAGCAGCTCGGGACAGCCGAGCACAGATACGCAGTATTTT
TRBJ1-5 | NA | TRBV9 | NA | CASSEGGDSNQPQHF | TGTGCCAGCAGCGAGGGAGGGGATAGCAATCAGCCCCAGCATTTT
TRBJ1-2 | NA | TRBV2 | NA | CASSERDRYGYTF | TGTGCCAGCAGTGAACGGGATCGCTATGGCTACACCTTC
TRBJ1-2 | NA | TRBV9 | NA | CASSGGVAGDGYTF | TGTGCCAGCAGCGGAGGAGTTGCGGGGGATGGCTACACCTTC
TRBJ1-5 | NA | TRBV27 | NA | CASSLQGNQPQHF | TGTGCCAGCAGTTTACAGGGCAATCAGCCCCAGCATTTT
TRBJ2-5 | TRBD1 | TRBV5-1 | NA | CASSRSGTADQETQYF | TGCGCCAGCAGCAGGTCCGGGACAGCAGACCAAGAGACCCAGTACTTC
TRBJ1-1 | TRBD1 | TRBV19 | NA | CASRGTGNTEAFF | TGTGCCAGTAGGGGGACAGGCAACACTGAAGCTTTCTTT
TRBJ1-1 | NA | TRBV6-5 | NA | CASSQYQGEAFF | TGTGCCAGCAGCCAATACCAGGGTGAAGCTTTCTTT
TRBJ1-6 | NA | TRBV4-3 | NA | CASSQEWEGRPLHF | TGCGCCAGCAGCCAAGAGTGGGAGGGGAGGCCCCTCCACTTT
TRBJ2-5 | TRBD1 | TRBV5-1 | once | CASSLSTGVQETQYF | TGCGCCAGCAGCTTGTCGACAGGGGTACAAGAGACCCAGTACTTC
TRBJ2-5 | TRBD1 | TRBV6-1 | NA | CASSFRDRAPETQYF | TGTGCCAGCAGCTTCCGGGACAGGGCTCCGGAGACCCAGTACTTC
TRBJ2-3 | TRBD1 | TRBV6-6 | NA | CASRASGTGVRDTQYF | TGTGCCAGCAGGGCATCCGGGACAGGGGTAAGAGATACGCAGTATTTT
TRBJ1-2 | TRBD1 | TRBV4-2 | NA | CASSPRQGIDYGYTF | TGTGCCAGCAGCCCACGACAGGGTATCGACTATGGCTACACCTTC
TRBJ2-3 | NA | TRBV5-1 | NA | CASSGEDREADTQYF | TGCGCCAGCAGTGGAGAAGACAGGGAGGCAGATACGCAGTATTTT
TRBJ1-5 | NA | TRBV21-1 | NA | CASSKYDRGQPQHF | TGTGCCAGCAGCAAATACGACAGGGGGCAGCCCCAGCATTTT
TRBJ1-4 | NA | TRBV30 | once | CAWNPDGNEKLFF | TGTGCCTGGAATCCCGACGGGAATGAAAAACTGTTTTTT
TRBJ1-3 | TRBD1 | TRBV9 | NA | CASSVDIGGRSSGNTIYF | TGTGCCAGCAGCGTAGATATAGGGGGCCGGAGCTCTGGAAACACCATATATTTT
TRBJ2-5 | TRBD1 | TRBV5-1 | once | CASNPGQGQETQYF | TGCGCCAGCAACCCGGGACAGGGCCAAGAGACCCAGTACTTC
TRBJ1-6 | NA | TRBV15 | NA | CATSRDLQGSPLHF | TGTGCCACCAGCAGAGATCTACAGGGTTCACCCCTCCACTTT
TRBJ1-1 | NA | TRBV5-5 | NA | CASSLVLGQKNTEAFF | TGTGCCAGCAGCTTGGTTCTGGGGCAGAAGAACACTGAAGCTTTCTTT
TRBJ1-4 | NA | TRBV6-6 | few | CASSYSSWADEKLFF | TGTGCCAGCAGTTACTCTTCTTGGGCCGATGAAAAACTGTTTTTT
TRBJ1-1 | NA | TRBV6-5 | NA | CASSDSLENTEAFF | TGTGCCAGCAGTGATTCACTCGAGAACACTGAAGCTTTCTTT
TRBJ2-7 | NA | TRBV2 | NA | CASCGEPYEQYF | TGTGCCAGCTGTGGAGAGCCTTACGAGCAGTACTTC
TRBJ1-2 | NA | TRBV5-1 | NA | CASSLETGTKGYTF | TGCGCCAGCAGCTTGGAGACAGGTACTAAAGGCTACACCTTC
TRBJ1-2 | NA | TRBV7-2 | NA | CASSFTRPANYGYTF | TGTGCCAGCAGCTTTACTAGACCCGCTAACTATGGCTACACCTTC
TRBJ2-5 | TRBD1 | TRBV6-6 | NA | CASTGQATHWIQTQYF | TGTGCCAGCACCGGACAGGCCACCCATTGGATTCAGACCCAGTACTTC
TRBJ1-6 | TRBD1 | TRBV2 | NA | CASTQGDRGRSPLHF | TGTGCCAGCACCCAAGGGGACAGGGGGAGATCACCCCTCCACTTT
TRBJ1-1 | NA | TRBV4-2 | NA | CASSQEGAGVAQGQTEAFF | TGTGCCAGCAGCCAAGAAGGGGCAGGAGTGGCGCAAGGGCAAACTGAAGCTTTCTTT
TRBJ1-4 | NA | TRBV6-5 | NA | CASSYIQTTNEKLFF | TGTGCCAGCAGTTACATCCAGACAACTAATGAAAAACTGTTTTTT
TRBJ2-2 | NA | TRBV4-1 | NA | CASSQEIPGENTGELFF | TGCGCCAGCAGCCAAGAAATCCCAGGGGAAAACACCGGGGAGCTGTTTTTT
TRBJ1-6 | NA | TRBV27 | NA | CASSLGVSYNSPLHF | TGTGCCAGCAGTTTAGGAGTCTCCTATAATTCACCCCTCCACTTT
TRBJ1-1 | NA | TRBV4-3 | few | CASSQEQGQPEAFF | TGCGCCAGCAGCCAAGAACAAGGACAGCCTGAAGCTTTCTTT
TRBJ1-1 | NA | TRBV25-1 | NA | CASSGQPNTEAFF | TGTGCCAGCAGTGGACAGCCGAACACTGAAGCTTTCTTT
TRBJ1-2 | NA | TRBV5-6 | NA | CASSPGQRRGYTF | TGTGCCAGCAGCCCAGGACAGCGTCGGGGCTACACCTTC
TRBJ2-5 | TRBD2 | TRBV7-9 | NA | CASSFLSGGLQETQYF | TGTGCCAGCAGCTTCCTAAGCGGGGGGCTCCAAGAGACCCAGTACTTC
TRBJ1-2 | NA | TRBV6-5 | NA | CASSQTLNYGYTF | TGTGCCAGCAGTCAAACATTGAACTATGGCTACACCTTC
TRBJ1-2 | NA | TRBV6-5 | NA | CASSSAGQINYGYTF | TGTGCCAGCAGTTCGGCCGGACAGATAAACTATGGCTACACCTTC
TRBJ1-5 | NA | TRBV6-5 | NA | CASSDRRGNQPQHF | TGTGCCAGCAGTGATCGCAGGGGCAATCAGCCCCAGCATTTT
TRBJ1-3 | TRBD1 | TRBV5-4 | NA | CASRQGTGEVVVGNTIYF | TGTGCCAGCAGACAAGGGACAGGGGAAGTGGTGGTTGGAAACACCATATATTTT
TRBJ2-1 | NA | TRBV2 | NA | CASSEAGSNEQFF | TGTGCCAGCAGTGAGGCGGGGAGCAATGAGCAGTTCTTC
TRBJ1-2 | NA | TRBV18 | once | CASSSERADYGYTF | TGTGCCAGCTCAAGCGAGAGGGCGGACTATGGCTACACCTTC
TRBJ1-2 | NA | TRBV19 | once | CASSIGGDRRNYGYTF | TGTGCCAGTAGTATAGGAGGAGACAGGAGAAACTATGGCTACACCTTC
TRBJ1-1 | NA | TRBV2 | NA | CASSEDPFSGFDEAFF | TGTGCCAGCAGTGAAGATCCTTTTTCCGGGTTCGACGAAGCTTTCTTT